A single count supports the clone carrying this T cell receptor (beta chain). This sample stems from a study of blood T cell repertoires in COVID-19. As for the study in general: The study drew acute and convalescent COVID-19 samples from the United States, Italy and Spain. Nucleic acid was either cDNA or gDNA, and it came from T cells, B-cell-depleted T cells, or PBMCs.

Patients of the Seattle cohort, enrolled during active infection, were followed longitudinally. Trimming stripped 4 bases from V and 6 bases from J, with 3 bases between. This CDR3 comprises 11 residues. Germline CDR1 and CDR2: MDHEN and SYDVKM. Per the study methods: The authors estimated nucleated cell counts from reference gene primer amplification. Produced via immunoSEQ multiplex PCR; TCRdb's table is partial and in-frame only. That table is the source of V, J and clone size, and D and trimming were worked out from the DNA. The sample gives 250,000 to 350,000 clones, 65% to 90% of which show up once; 13% is in the top ten.

The receptor's source is a woman between 70 and 85 years old with COVID-19, enrolled during active disease. The chain has TRBV28 and TRBJ2-2; D not certain. The sequenced sample consisted of peripheral blood. The CDR3 protein is CASSSAGELFF. The CDR3 DNA reads TGTGCCAGCAGTTCCGCCGGGGAGCTGTTTTTT.